Included here is one T cell receptor (beta chain) sequence, with context. The sample is drawn from a study of T cells in Graves' hyperthyroidism and ophthalmopathy. Exclusion of patients followed from uncontrolled infection, other autoimmune disease, pregnancy or lactation. This sample holds PBMCs from about 10 ml fresh peripheral blood. Researchers amplified the TCR beta CDR3 regions from RNA transcripts. HTBI primers were employed in a first-round RT-PCR of the TCR CDR3. A single record per CDR3 protein comes from TCRdb applying MiXCR to the multiplex PCR reads. The sample yields 640,000 or so distinct CDR3 sequences, roughly 14% seen once. The sequencing input was blood. The TCR sequence derives from a woman aged 40 to 49 with Graves' ophthalmopathy.

The CDR3 bases are TGTGCCAGCAGCTTGCAGGAGAGGATGCGCTATGGCTACACCTTC. This codes for CASSLQERMRYGYTF. The chain couples TRBV5-4 to TRBJ1-2; D ambiguous. The CDR3 sequence is 15 residues long. Germline assignment: CDR1 SGHNT and CDR2 YYREEE (reference sequence). V gave up 1 base and J gave up 4 bases, with 14 bases separating them.